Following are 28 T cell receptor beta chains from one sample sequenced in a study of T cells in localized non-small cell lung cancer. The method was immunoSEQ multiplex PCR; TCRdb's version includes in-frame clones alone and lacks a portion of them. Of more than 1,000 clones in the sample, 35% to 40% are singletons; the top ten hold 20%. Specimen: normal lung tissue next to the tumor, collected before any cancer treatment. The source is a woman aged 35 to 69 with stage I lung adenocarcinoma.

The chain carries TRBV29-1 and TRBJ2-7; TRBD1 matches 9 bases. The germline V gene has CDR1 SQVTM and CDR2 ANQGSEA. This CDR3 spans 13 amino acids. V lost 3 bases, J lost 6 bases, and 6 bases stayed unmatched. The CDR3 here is CSVEKGQGIEQYF. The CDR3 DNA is TGCAGCGTTGAGAAGGGACAGGGAATCGAGCAGTACTTC.

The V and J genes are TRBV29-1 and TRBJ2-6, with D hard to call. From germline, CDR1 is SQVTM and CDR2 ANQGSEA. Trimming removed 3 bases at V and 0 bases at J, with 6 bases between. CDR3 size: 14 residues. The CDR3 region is CSVDTGSGANVLTF. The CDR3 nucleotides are TGCAGCGTTGACACCGGCTCTGGGGCCAACGTCCTGACTTTC.

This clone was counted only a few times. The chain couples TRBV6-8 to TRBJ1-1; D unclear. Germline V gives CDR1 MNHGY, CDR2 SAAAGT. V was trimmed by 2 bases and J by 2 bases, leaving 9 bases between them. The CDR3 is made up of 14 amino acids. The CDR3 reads CASSYEEDNTEAFF. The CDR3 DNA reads TGTGCCAGCAGTTACGAGGAAGATAACACTGAAGCTTTCTTT.

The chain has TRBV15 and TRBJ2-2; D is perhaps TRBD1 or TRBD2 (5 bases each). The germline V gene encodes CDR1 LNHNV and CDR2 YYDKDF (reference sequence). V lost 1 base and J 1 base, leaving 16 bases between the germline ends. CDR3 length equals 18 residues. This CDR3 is CATSRAIVGTGNTGELFF. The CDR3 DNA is TGTGCCACCAGCAGAGCTATAGTCGGGACGGGGAACACCGGGGAGCTGTTTTTT.

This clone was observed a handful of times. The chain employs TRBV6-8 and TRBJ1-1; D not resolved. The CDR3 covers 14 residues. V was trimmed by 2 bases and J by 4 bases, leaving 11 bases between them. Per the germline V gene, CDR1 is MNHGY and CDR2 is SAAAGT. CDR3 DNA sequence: TGTGCCAGCAGTTACGAGGACGTGGGCACTGAAGCTTTCTTT. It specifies CASSYEDVGTEAFF.

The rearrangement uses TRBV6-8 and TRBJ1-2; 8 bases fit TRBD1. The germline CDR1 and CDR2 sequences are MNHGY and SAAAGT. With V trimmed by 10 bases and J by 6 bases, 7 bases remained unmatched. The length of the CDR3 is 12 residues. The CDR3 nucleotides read TGTGCCATCAGGGGGACAGGTGATGGCTACACCTTC. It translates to CAIRGTGDGYTF.

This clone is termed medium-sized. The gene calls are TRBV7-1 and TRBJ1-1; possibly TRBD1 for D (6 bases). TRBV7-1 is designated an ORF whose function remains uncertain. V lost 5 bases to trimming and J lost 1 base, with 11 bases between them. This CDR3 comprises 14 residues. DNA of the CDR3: TGTGCCAGCAGCCTCCAAGGGGGGAACACTGAAGCTTTCTTT. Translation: CASSLQGGNTEAFF.

CDR3 in amino acids: CASSQKGGDTQYF. CDR3 DNA: TGTGCCAGCAGCCAGAAGGGTGGAGATACGCAGTATTTT. The chain couples TRBV16 to TRBJ2-3, with D unclear. Trimming stripped 3 bases from V and 5 bases from J, with 9 bases between. CDR3 length: 13 residues. CDR1 is KGHSY, CDR2 FQNENV, per germline. The full variable domain, with the rest looked up from reference TRBV16 and TRBJ2-3, is GEEVAQTPKHLVRGEGQKAKLYCAPIKGHSYVFWYQQVLKNEFKFLISFQNENVFDETGMPKERFSAKCLPNSPCSLEIQATKLEDSAVYFCASSQKGGDTQYFGPGTRLTVL.

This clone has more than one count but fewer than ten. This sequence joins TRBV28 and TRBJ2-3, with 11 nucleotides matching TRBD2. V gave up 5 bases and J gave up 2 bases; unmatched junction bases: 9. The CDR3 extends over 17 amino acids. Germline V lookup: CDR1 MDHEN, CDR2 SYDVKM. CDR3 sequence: CASSVRLAGYHTDTQYF. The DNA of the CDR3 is TGTGCCAGCAGTGTTCGACTAGCGGGGTATCACACAGATACGCAGTATTTT.

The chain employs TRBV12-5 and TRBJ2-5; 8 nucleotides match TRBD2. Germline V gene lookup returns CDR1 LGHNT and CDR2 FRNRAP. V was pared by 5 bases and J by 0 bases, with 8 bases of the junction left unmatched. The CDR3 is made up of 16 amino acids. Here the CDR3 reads CASGPTVTSDQETQYF. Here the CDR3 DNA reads TGTGCTAGTGGTCCCACCGTGACTAGCGACCAAGAGACCCAGTACTTC. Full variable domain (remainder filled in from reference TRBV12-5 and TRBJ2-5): DARVTQTPRHKVTEMGQEVTMRCQPILGHNTVFWYRQTMMQGLELLAYFRNRAPLDDSGMPKDRFSAEMPDATLATLKIQPSEPRDSAVYFCASGPTVTSDQETQYFGPGTRLLVL.

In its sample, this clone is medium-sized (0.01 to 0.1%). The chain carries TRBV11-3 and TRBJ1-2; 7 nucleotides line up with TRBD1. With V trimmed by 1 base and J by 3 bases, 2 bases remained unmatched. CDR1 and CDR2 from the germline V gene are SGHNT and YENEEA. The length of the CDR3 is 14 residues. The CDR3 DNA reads TGTGCCAGCAGCTTAGGACAGGGAGACTATGGCTACACCTTC. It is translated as CASSLGQGDYGYTF.

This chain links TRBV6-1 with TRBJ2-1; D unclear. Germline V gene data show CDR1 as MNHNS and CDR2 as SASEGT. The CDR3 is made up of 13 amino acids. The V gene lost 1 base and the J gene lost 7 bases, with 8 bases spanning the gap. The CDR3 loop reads CASSEGEGNEQFF. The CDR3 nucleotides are TGTGCCAGCAGTGAAGGCGAAGGGAATGAGCAGTTCTTC.

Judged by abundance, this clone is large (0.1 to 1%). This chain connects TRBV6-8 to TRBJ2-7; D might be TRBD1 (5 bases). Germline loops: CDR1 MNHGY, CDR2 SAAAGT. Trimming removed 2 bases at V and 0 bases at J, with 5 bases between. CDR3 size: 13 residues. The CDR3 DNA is TGTGCCAGCAGTTACGACAGCTCCTACGAGCAGTACTTC. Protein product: CASSYDSSYEQYF.

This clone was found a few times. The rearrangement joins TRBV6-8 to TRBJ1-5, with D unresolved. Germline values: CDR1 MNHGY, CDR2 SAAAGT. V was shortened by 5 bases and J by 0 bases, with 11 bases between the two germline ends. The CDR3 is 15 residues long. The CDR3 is CASSPSGDSNQPQHF. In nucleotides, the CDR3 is TGTGCCAGCAGTCCCTCTGGGGATAGCAATCAGCCCCAGCATTTT.

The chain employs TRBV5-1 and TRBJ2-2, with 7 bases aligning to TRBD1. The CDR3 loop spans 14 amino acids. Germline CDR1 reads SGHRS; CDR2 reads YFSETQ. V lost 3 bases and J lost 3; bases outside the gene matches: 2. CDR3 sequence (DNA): TGCGCCAGCAGCTCTGGGACAGACACCGGGGAGCTGTTTTTT. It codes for CASSSGTDTGELFF.

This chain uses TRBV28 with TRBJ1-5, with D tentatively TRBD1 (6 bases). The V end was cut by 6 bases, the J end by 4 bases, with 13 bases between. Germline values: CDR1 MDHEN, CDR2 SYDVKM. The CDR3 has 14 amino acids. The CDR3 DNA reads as TGTGCCAGCAGACCTACAGGGCTAAATCAGCCCCAGCATTTT. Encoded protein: CASRPTGLNQPQHF.

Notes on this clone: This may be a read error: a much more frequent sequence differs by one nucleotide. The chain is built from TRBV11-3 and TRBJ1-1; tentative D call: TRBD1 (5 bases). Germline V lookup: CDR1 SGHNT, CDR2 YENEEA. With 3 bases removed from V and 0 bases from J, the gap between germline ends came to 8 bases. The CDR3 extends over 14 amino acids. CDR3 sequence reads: CASSFGQLNTEAFF. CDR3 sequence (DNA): TGTGCCAGCAGCTTCGGACAATTGAACACTGAAGCTTTCTTT.

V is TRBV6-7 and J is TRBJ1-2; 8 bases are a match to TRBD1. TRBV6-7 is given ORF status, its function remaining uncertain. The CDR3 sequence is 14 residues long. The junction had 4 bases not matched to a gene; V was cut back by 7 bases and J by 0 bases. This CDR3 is CASIRTGPNYGYTF. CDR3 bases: TGTGCCAGCATAAGGACAGGGCCTAACTATGGCTACACCTTC.

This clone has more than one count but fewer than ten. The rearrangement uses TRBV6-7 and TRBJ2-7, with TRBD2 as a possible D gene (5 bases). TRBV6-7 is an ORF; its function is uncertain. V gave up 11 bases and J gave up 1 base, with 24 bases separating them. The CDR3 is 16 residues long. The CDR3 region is CAVMPYPLAESYEQYF. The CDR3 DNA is TGTGCCGTTATGCCGTACCCTCTAGCTGAATCCTACGAGCAGTACTTC.

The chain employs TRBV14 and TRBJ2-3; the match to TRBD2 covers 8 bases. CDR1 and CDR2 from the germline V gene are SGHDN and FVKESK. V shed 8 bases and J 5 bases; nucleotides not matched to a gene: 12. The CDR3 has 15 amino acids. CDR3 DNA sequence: TGTGCCAGCGGAAAAGCGGGGGCTGTTGTAGATACGCAGTATTTT. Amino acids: CASGKAGAVVDTQYF.

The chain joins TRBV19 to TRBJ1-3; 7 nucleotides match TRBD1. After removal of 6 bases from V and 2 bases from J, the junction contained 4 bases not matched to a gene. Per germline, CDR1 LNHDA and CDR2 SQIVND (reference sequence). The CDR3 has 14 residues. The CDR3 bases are TGTGCCAGTAGCGGGACAGCCGCTGGAAACACCATATATTTT. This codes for CASSGTAAGNTIYF.

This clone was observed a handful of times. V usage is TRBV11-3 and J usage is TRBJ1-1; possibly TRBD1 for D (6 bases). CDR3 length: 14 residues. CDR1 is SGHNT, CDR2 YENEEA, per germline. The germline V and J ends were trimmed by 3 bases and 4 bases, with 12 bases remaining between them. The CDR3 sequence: CASSLTGLRTEAFF. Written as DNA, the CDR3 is TGTGCCAGCAGCTTGACAGGCTTGCGCACTGAAGCTTTCTTT.

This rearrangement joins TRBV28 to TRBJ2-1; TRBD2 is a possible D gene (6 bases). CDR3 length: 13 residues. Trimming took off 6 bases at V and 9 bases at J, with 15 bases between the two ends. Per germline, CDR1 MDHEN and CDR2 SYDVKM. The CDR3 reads CASRISSVGEQFF. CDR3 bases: TGTGCCAGCAGGATCTCTAGCGTGGGTGAGCAGTTCTTC.

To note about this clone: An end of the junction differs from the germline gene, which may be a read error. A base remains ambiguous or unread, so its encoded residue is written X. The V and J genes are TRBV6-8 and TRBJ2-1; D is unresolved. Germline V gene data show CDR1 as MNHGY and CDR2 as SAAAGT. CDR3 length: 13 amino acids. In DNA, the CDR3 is TGTGYCAGCAGTGAGAACTCCTACAATGAGCAGTTCTTC. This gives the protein CXSSENSYNEQFF.

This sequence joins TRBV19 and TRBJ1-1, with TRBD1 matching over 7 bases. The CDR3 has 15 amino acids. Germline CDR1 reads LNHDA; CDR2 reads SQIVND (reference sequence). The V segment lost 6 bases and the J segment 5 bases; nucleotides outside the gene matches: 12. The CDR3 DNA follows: TGTGCCAGTAGCAGCGCCAGGACAGGCGGGACTGAAGCTTTCTTT. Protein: CASSSARTGGTEAFF.

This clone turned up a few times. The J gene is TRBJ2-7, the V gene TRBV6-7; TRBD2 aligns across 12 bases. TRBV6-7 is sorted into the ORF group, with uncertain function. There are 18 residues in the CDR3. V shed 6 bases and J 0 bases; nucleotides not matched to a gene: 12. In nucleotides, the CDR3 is TGTGCCAGCAGCCGCGGACTAGCGGGACCAACCGACTCCTACGAGCAGTACTTC. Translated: CASSRGLAGPTDSYEQYF.

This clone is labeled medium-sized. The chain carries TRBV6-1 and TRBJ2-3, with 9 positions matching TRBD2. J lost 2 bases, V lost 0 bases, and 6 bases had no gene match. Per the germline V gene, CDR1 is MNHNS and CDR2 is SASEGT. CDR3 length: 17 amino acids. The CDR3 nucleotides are TGTGCCAGCAGTGAAGCCTCGGCGGGAGGGCCCACAGATACGCAGTATTTT. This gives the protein CASSEASAGGPTDTQYF.

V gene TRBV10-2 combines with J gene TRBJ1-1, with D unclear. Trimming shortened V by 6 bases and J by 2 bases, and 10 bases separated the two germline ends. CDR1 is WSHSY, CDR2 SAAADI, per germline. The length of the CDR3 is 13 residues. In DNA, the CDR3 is TGCGCCAGCAGGCGGTTGACAAACACTGAAGCTTTCTTT. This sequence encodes CASRRLTNTEAFF.